This TCR beta chain was retrieved from a study of OX40 agonist ivuxolimab in advanced cancers. Across the whole study: Participants averaged approximately 60 years of age (range about 23 to 79) and were about 85% male.

Sequenced by immunoSEQ multiplex PCR; TCRdb stores in-frame clones only, minus some. The sample contains approximately 62,000 clones, roughly 87% of which appear only once. CDR1 SGHTA and CDR2 FQGTGA come from the germline V gene. Trimming removed 5 bases at V and 2 bases at J, with 12 bases between. The length of the CDR3 is 14 residues. The gene calls are TRBV7-3 and TRBJ1-2; D possibly corresponds to TRBD1 (5 bases). The source material was CD4+ or CD8+ T cells sorted from blood, sampled in a trial of the OX40 agonist ivuxolimab. The TCR was taken from an adult with an advanced solid tumor such as melanoma, head and neck, liver or kidney cancer. CDR3 nucleotides: TGTGCCAGCAGCCGTCACGGGGGAAACTATGGCTACACCTTC. Translation: CASSRHGGNYGYTF.